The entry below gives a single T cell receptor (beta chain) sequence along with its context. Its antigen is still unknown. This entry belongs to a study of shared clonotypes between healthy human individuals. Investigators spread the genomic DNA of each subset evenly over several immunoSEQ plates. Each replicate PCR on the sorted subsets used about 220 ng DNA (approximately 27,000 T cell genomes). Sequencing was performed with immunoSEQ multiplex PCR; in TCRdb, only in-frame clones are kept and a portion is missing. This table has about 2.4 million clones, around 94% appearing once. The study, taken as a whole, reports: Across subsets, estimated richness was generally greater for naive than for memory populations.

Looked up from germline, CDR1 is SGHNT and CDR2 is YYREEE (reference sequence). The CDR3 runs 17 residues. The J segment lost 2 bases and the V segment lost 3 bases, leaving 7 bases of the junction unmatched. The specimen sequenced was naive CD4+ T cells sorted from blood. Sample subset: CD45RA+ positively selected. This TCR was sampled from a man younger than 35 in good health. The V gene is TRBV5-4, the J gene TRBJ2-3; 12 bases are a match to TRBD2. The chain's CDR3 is CASSSKLAGGLTDTQYF. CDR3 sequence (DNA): TGTGCCAGCAGCTCGAAACTAGCGGGGGGCCTCACAGATACGCAGTATTTT.